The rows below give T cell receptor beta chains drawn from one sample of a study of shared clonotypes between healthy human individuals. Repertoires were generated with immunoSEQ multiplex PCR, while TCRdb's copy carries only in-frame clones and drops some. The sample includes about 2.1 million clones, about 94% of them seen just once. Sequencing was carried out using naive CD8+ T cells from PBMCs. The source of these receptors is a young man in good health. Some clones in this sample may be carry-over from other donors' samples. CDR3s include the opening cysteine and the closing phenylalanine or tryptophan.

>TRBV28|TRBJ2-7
CASSFRGQGVAEQYF
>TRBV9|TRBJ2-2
CASSVAGTGVVGELFF
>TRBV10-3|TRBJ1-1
CAISAYWGAPGQGNTEAFF
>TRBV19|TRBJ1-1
CASSIGGRGRTEAFF
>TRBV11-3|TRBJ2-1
CASSLGGLAGNDEQFF
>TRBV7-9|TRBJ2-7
CASSFPGNSYEQYF
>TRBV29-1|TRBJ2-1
CSAPFGSPYNEQFF
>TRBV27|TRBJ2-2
CASSPGYAGELFF
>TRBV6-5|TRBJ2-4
CASSADRSWRIQYF
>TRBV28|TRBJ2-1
CASSWTGLGNEQFF
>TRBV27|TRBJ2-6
CASSFGSGYVLTF
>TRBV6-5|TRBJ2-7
CASSYGVEQYF
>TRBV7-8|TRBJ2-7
CASSFGLDEQYF
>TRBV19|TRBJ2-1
CASSIGYGTSGRAYEQFF
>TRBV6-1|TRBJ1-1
CASQANTEAFF
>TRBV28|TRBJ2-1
CASMELAGGSEQFF
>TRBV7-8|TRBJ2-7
CASSPWDSYEQYF
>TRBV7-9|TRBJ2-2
CASSSEPFTGELFF
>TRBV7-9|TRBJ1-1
CASSFGRTTSAFF
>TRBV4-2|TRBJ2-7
CASSQGLALTYEQYF
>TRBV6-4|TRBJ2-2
CASSDSPGTNTGELFF
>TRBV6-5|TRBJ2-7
CASSYRDGYEQYF
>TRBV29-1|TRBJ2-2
CSVFGPTDGGGELFF
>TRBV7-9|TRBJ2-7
CASSLRLYEQYF
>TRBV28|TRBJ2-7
CASSAPGDRGREQYF
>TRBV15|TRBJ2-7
CATSRRDSEEQYF
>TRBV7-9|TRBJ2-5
CASSTQQGRRETQYF
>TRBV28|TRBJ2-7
CASTPGWQTNYEQYF
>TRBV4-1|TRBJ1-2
CASSVTAKGGYTF
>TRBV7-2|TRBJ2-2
CASSVLAGVPAGKLFF
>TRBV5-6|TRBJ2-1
CASSHQGRYNEQFF
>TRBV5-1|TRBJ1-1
CASSLAGIEAFF
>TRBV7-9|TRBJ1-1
CASSPEGTEAFF
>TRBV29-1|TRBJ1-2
CSVEDSNYGYTF
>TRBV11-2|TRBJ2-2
CASSLDFGAGELFF
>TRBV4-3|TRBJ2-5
CASSQDRQVQETQYF
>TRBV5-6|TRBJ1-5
CASSSKGTGNQPQHF
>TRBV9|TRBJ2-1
CASSASPNEQFF
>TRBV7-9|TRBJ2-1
CASSSTIGQFF
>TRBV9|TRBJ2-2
CASSVEGRYNTGELFF
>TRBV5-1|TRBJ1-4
CASSLATRTDINEKLFF
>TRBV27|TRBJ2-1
CASSSWTSEDNEQFF
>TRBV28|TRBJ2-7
CASSGLWEVSYEQYF
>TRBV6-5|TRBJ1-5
CASSLSGEGQPQHF
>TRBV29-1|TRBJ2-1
CSVWGGASGTNEQFF
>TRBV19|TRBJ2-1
CASTRDRSSYNEQFF
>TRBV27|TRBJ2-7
CASSLLGDPYEQYF
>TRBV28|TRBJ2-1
CASRLEWDRTNNEQFF
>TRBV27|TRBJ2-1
CASSFLGEIDNEQFF
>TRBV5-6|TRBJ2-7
CASSAAAGWEQYF
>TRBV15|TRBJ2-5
CATSRRGSRQETQYF
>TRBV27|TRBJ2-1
CASSSTSAWDEQFF
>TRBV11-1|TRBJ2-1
CASSPGYEQFF